This T cell receptor (beta chain) was observed in a study of T cells expressing NK-cell markers. It was by 5'RACE template switching with UMIs that TCR beta cDNA was made. For each CDR3 protein, TCRdb gives one entry from its re-call of the 5' RACE reads, without DNA. The table gives roughly 390,000 distinct CDR3 sequences; the top ten clones make up about 11% of it. Broader study findings: HCMV specificity was not established for the expanded NKG2C+ T cell clones. In a group of several donors, dominant NKG2C+ clonotypes represented 1.0-7.0% of CD8+ T cells.

Germline CDR1 is DFQATT and CDR2 is SNEGSKA (reference sequence). The CDR3 sequence is 14 residues long. Comment on this clonotype: The antigen is undetermined.

The rearrangement joins TRBV20-1 to TRBJ2-1; TCRdb calls TRBD1, which cannot be checked without DNA. The receptor comes from a woman aged 50 to 60 in good health. Sequencing used blood T cells: a sorted CD56 or NKG2C T cell subset, CD4+ or CD8+ T cells, or bulk PBMC T cells (not recorded which). CDR3 region: CSAARDSYYNEQFF.